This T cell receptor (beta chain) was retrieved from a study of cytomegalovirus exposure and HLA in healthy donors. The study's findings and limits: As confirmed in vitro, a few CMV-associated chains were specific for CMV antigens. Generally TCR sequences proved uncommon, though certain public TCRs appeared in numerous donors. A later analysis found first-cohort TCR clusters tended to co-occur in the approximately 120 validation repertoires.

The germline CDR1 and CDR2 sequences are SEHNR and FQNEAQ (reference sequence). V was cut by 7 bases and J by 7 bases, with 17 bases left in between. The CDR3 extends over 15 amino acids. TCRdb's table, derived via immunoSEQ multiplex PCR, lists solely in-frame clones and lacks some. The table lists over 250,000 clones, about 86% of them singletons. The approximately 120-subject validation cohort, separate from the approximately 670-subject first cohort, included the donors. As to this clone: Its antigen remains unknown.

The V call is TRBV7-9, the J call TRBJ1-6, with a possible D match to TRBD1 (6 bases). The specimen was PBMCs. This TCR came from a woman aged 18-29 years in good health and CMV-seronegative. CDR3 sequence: CASTPPTGSNSPLHF. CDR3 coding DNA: TGTGCCAGCACCCCCCCAACAGGGTCGAATTCACCCCTCCACTTT.